This is a list of T cell receptor beta chains from one sample in a study of cytomegalovirus exposure and HLA in healthy donors. Sequencing used immunoSEQ multiplex PCR; TCRdb keeps in-frame clones, though not all of them. The table has 72,000 or so clones, approximately 78% seen once. Input material: PBMCs. These receptors were obtained from a young man in good health and CMV-seropositive. CDR3s include the opening cysteine and the closing phenylalanine or tryptophan. Each record gives: J gene, D gene, V gene, clone size, CDR3 DNA, CDR3 protein. The D gene is left open where the match is weak. Size is stated for part of the rows, as once, few or many counts, or as a class when the clone is expanded.

J: TRBJ2-7
D: -
V: TRBV4-1
size: -
DNA: TGCGCCAGCAGCCAAGATCTTGCAGGGGCCTACGAGCAGTACTTC
CDR3: CASSQDLAGAYEQYF

J: TRBJ1-2
D: -
V: TRBV28
size: -
DNA: TGTGCCAGCTTGGGTCAGGGTCGCGGCTACACCTTC
CDR3: CASLGQGRGYTF

J: TRBJ2-2
D: -
V: TRBV5-4
size: once
DNA: TGTGCCAGCAGCTCCAGCGGGGAGCTGTTTTTT
CDR3: CASSSSGELFF

J: TRBJ1-2
D: TRBD1
V: TRBV28
size: -
DNA: TGTGCCAGCAGTTTCCCGGACAGGGTGTCGTATGGCTACACCTTC
CDR3: CASSFPDRVSYGYTF

J: TRBJ1-1
D: TRBD1
V: TRBV6-6
size: few
DNA: TGTGCCAGCAGTAACAGGGGGGAAGCTTTCTTT
CDR3: CASSNRGEAFF

J: TRBJ2-5
D: -
V: TRBV10-3
size: -
DNA: TGTGCCATCAGTGATGAGGGTTGGACCCAGTACTTC
CDR3: CAISDEGWTQYF

J: TRBJ1-1
D: -
V: TRBV6-1
size: -
DNA: TGTGCCAGCAGTGTCTTGCAGGAGAACACTGAAGCTTTCTTT
CDR3: CASSVLQENTEAFF

J: TRBJ1-5
D: -
V: TRBV28
size: once
DNA: TGTGCCAGCAGCTCCCGGTGGAGCAATCAGCCCCAGCATTTT
CDR3: CASSSRWSNQPQHF

J: TRBJ2-7
D: -
V: TRBV29-1
size: -
DNA: TGCAGCATGCTGTCCGGAGGCACCTCCGAGCAGTACTTC
CDR3: CSMLSGGTSEQYF

J: TRBJ2-3
D: -
V: TRBV7-7
size: -
DNA: TGTGCTAGCAGCCCCCTACGCACAGATACGCAGTATTTT
CDR3: CASSPLRTDTQYF

J: TRBJ2-7
D: TRBD1
V: TRBV7-8
size: -
DNA: TGTGCCAGCAGCATCCGGGACAGGGTGGTTCAGGAGCAGTACTTC
CDR3: CASSIRDRVVQEQYF

J: TRBJ1-4
D: -
V: TRBV5-1
size: -
DNA: TGCGCCAGCAGCCCGGACAGCTATAATGAAAAACTGTTTTTT
CDR3: CASSPDSYNEKLFF

J: TRBJ1-1
D: -
V: TRBV29-1
size: -
DNA: TGCAGCGTTGCTGGCAAGATGAACACTGAAGCTTTCTTT
CDR3: CSVAGKMNTEAFF

J: TRBJ1-5
D: -
V: TRBV6-6
size: -
DNA: TGTGCCAGCAGTTACTCGCCAGGGCCTCAGCCCCAGCATTTT
CDR3: CASSYSPGPQPQHF

J: TRBJ2-1
D: TRBD2
V: TRBV30
size: -
DNA: TGTGCCTGGAGTGGAAGCGGGAGTTACAATGAGCAGTTCTTC
CDR3: CAWSGSGSYNEQFF

J: TRBJ2-1
D: TRBD2
V: TRBV5-1
size: many
DNA: TGCGCCAGCAGCTTGGGGCTAGCGGCCAACAATGAGCAGTTCTTC
CDR3: CASSLGLAANNEQFF

J: TRBJ1-5
D: -
V: TRBV27
size: -
DNA: TGTGCCAGCAGTTTAGAGGAGAATCAGCCCCAGCATTTT
CDR3: CASSLEENQPQHF

J: TRBJ1-1
D: -
V: TRBV6-5
size: -
DNA: TGTGCCAGCATCAGTGTAACTGAAGCTTTCTTT
CDR3: CASISVTEAFF

J: TRBJ2-7
D: TRBD2
V: TRBV5-4
size: -
DNA: TGTGCCAGCAGCTCCTTAGCGGGAGGCCCCTACGAGCAGTACTTC
CDR3: CASSSLAGGPYEQYF

J: TRBJ1-1
D: -
V: TRBV14
size: -
DNA: TGTGCCAGCAGCCAAGATTGGGGGGGCACTGAAGCTTTCTTT
CDR3: CASSQDWGGTEAFF

J: TRBJ2-2
D: -
V: TRBV2
size: -
DNA: TGTGCCAGCAAGACAAGGGGCGTTGGCTTTGAAAAGATGAACACCGGGGAGCTGTTTTTT
CDR3: CASKTRGVGFEKMNTGELFF

J: TRBJ1-3
D: -
V: TRBV6-5
size: few
DNA: TGTGCCAGCGGCAGGGGCGCTTACTCTGGAAACACCATATATTTT
CDR3: CASGRGAYSGNTIYF

J: TRBJ2-7
D: -
V: TRBV6-5
size: -
DNA: TGTGCCAGCAGTTACGGCGGCCACTACGAGCAGTACTTC
CDR3: CASSYGGHYEQYF

J: TRBJ2-6
D: -
V: TRBV2
size: few
DNA: TGTGCCAGCAGTGAGGAGTGGCGGGATAGCTCTGGGGCCAACGTCCTGACTTTC
CDR3: CASSEEWRDSSGANVLTF

J: TRBJ1-5
D: TRBD1
V: TRBV28
size: -
DNA: TGTGCCAGTTCTTATCAGGGGGCCCAGCCCCAGCATTTT
CDR3: CASSYQGAQPQHF

J: TRBJ1-2
D: TRBD1
V: TRBV30
size: -
DNA: TGTGCCTGGAGTACGACAGGGATCGATGGCTACACCTTC
CDR3: CAWSTTGIDGYTF

J: TRBJ1-5
D: TRBD1
V: TRBV30
size: -
DNA: TGTGCCTGGAGTCAACAGGGGGGCAATCAGCCCCAGCATTTT
CDR3: CAWSQQGGNQPQHF

J: TRBJ2-1
D: -
V: TRBV5-8
size: -
DNA: TGTGCCAGCAGCTTGGGGGGGCTCGGGAATGAGCAGTTCTTC
CDR3: CASSLGGLGNEQFF